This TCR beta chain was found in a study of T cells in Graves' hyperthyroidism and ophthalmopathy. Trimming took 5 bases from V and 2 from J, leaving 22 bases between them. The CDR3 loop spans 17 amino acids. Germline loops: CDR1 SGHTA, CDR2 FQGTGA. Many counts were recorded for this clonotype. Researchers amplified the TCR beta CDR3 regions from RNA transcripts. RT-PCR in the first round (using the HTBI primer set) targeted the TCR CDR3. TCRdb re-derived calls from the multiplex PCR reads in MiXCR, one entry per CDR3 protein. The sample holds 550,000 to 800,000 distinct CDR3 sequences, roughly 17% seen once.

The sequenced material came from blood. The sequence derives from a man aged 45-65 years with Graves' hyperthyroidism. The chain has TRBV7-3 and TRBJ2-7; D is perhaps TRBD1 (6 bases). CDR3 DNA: TGTGCCAGCAGCGTAAGGACACAGGGAAAAGACGCCTACGAGCAGTACTTC. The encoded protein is CASSVRTQGKDAYEQYF.